The 14 T cell receptor beta chains in this list originate from one sample, sequenced in a study of cytomegalovirus exposure and HLA in healthy donors. In the PCR, 60 Vbeta and 13 Jbeta primers were used. TCRdb keeps only in-frame clones here, not all; method: immunoSEQ multiplex PCR. Here the sample spans about 160,000 clones, over 70% being singletons. The sequenced sample consisted of PBMCs. All receptors come from a woman in her twenties or thirties in good health and CMV-seronegative.

The genes are TRBV2 and TRBJ1-4, with 9 positions matching TRBD1. The CDR3 covers 13 residues. Germline V gene data show CDR1 as SNHLY and CDR2 as FYNNEI. V shed 10 bases and J 6 bases; nucleotides not matched to a gene: 6. CDR3 DNA: TGTGCCACCTCCGGGACAGGGTATGAAAAACTGTTTTTT. Translating gives CATSGTGYEKLFF.

The genes are TRBV6-1 and TRBJ1-1; perhaps TRBD1 as D (6 bases). Germline V CDR1 and CDR2: MNHNS, SASEGT. Deletions cut 5 bases from V and 5 bases from J, with 18 bases between. This CDR3 contains 15 residues. The DNA of the CDR3 is TGTGCCAGCAGTAAGCCACAGGGATTTCGGACTGAAGCTTTCTTT. This sequence encodes CASSKPQGFRTEAFF.

The rearrangement uses TRBV6-5 and TRBJ1-1; D gene uncertain. There are 13 residues in the CDR3. V was trimmed by 7 bases and J by 4 bases, leaving 13 bases between them. The germline CDR1 and CDR2 sequences are MNHEY and SVGAGI. The CDR3 is CASTPPGITEAFF. DNA for the CDR3: TGTGCCAGCACCCCTCCCGGGATCACTGAAGCTTTCTTT.

This chain connects TRBV5-1 to TRBJ2-3; TRBD2 agrees at 10 bases. There are 16 residues in the CDR3. Germline CDR1 is SGHRS and CDR2 is YFSETQ. Losses at the gene ends were 0 bases for V and 6 bases for J; bases not matched to a gene: 7. The CDR3 is CASSLVLAGSRDTQYF. The CDR3 coding sequence is TGCGCCAGCAGCTTGGTACTAGCGGGGTCCAGGGATACGCAGTATTTT.

V gene TRBV5-4 combines with J gene TRBJ1-2, with TRBD1 matching over 7 bases. With 2 bases clipped from V and 4 bases from J, the junction kept 5 bases outside the gene matches. This CDR3 region has 14 residues. The germline V gene has CDR1 SGHNT and CDR2 YYREEE (reference sequence). This chain's CDR3 is CASSFLGGGYGYTF. The CDR3 nucleotides are TGTGCCAGCAGCTTCTTAGGGGGCGGCTATGGCTACACCTTC.

This sequence joins TRBV5-1 and TRBJ2-1; 13 bases match TRBD2. J was trimmed by 7 bases and V by 4 bases; bases with no gene match: 8. Germline V gives CDR1 SGHRS, CDR2 YFSETQ. The length of the CDR3 is 16 residues. The CDR3, as DNA: TGCGCCAGCAGCCCCTACACTAGCGGGGGGGGGAATGAGCAGTTCTTC. It codes for CASSPYTSGGGNEQFF.

This clone was detected a few times. V usage is TRBV6-6 and J usage is TRBJ1-3; no definite D call. Germline values: CDR1 MNHNY, CDR2 SVGAGI (reference sequence). This CDR3 comprises 13 residues. V dropped 7 bases and J dropped 4 bases, with 11 bases sitting between them. This CDR3 is CASILQIGNTIYF. In nucleotides, the CDR3 is TGTGCCAGCATCTTACAGATAGGAAACACCATATATTTT.

The CDR3, as DNA: TGTGCCAGCAGTGTGGAGGGTGAGTCACCCCTCCACTTT. Encoded protein: CASSVEGESPLHF. The chain carries TRBV2 and TRBJ1-6; D is ambiguous. Germline V gene sequence: CDR1 SNHLY, CDR2 FYNNEI. Trimming removed 4 bases from V and 10 bases from J, with 11 bases in between. The length of the CDR3 is 13 residues. Filled out from reference TRBV2 and TRBJ1-6, the complete variable domain reads EPEVTQTPSHQVTQMGQEVILRCVPISNHLYFYWYRQILGQKVEFLVSFYNNEISEKSEIFDDQFSVERPDGSNFTLKIRSTKLEDSAMYFCASSVEGESPLHFGNGTRLTVT.

This chain joins TRBV5-1 and TRBJ2-2, with D possibly matching TRBD1 (5 bases). CDR1 and CDR2 from the germline V gene are SGHRS and YFSETQ. Trimming took off 1 base at V and 5 bases at J, with 15 bases between the two ends. The CDR3 length is 16 residues. The CDR3 region has the DNA TGCGCCAGCAGCTTGATGGACACAACGGGTACCGGGGAGCTGTTTTTT. Amino acid sequence: CASSLMDTTGTGELFF.

The chain recombines TRBV19 with TRBJ2-2; 9 nucleotides line up with TRBD1. This CDR3 contains 14 residues. The V and J ends lost 5 bases and 6 bases, in that order; junction bases with no gene match: 4. Germline V gene lookup returns CDR1 LNHDA and CDR2 SQIVND (reference sequence). The chain's CDR3 is CASSGTGWAGELFF. The CDR3 bases are TGTGCCAGTAGTGGGACAGGGTGGGCCGGGGAGCTGTTTTTT.

The genes are TRBV2 and TRBJ2-5, with 8 nucleotides matching TRBD1. V shed 6 bases and J 1 base; nucleotides not matched to a gene: 4. The CDR3 contains 14 residues. Germline loops: CDR1 SNHLY, CDR2 FYNNEI. The CDR3 is CASSVGTGQETQYF. The CDR3 DNA reads TGTGCCAGCAGCGTCGGGACAGGCCAAGAGACCCAGTACTTC.

The chain combines TRBV6-1 with TRBJ2-7, with a tentative D call TRBD1 (6 bases). The germline gives CDR1 MNHNS, CDR2 SASEGT. With 4 bases removed from V and 0 bases from J, the gap between germline ends came to 13 bases. CDR3 size: 15 residues. CDR3 loop: CASSALGDTSYEQYF. CDR3 bases: TGTGCCAGCAGTGCCCTAGGGGACACCTCCTACGAGCAGTACTTC.

This clone was observed once. The genes are TRBV28 and TRBJ2-7; D is perhaps TRBD1 (6 bases). The V gene lost 5 bases and the J gene lost 2 bases, with 16 bases spanning the gap. CDR1 is MDHEN, CDR2 SYDVKM, per germline. This CDR3 spans 15 amino acids. CDR3 sequence (DNA): TGTGCCAGCAGTATAGGGCAGGGGTGGGCCTACGAGCAGTACTTC. It is translated as CASSIGQGWAYEQYF.

CDR3 region: CASSPSPGWALHF. The CDR3 DNA sequence: TGTGCCAGCAGCCCGAGTCCGGGATGGGCCCTCCACTTT. V usage is TRBV7-2 and J usage is TRBJ1-6; D not resolved. This CDR3 has 13 residues. Trimming pared 5 bases from V and 14 bases from J, leaving 16 bases between. Germline CDR1 is SGHTA and CDR2 is FQGNSA.